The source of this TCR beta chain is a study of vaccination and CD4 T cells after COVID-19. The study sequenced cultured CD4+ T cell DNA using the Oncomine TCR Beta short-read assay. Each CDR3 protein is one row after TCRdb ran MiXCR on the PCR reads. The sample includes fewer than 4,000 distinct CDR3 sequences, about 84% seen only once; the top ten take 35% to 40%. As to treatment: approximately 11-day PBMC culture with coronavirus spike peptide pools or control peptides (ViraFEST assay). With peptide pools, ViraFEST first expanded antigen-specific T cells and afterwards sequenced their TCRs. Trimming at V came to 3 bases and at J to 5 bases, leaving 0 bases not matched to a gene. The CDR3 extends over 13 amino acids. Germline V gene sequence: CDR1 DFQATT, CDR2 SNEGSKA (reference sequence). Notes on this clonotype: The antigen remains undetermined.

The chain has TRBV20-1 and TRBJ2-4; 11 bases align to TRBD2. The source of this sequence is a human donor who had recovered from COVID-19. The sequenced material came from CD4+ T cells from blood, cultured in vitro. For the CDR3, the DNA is TGCAGTGCTAGTAGCGGGGGGGAAAACATTCAGTACTTC. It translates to CSASSGGENIQYF.